This TCR beta chain derives from a study of STAT3 mutations in large granular lymphocyte leukemia. Study-level results: Every T-cell large granular lymphocyte leukemia patient had at least one immunodominant TCR beta clonotype. Some patients had dominant TCR clones larger than their STAT3 mutant burden.

Note on this clone: What it binds is not known.

Each sample's TCRbeta library yielded on average about 40,773 productive templates. The assay was immunoSEQ multiplex PCR, and TCRdb's table has in-frame clones only and misses some. Of 15,000 to 18,000 clones detected, roughly 91% appear once; the ten largest clones hold 8.5% to 10%. The V gene's germline CDR1 is MNHNY and CDR2 SVGAGI (reference sequence). CDR3 length: 15 amino acids. After removal of 7 bases from V and 2 bases from J, the junction contained 9 bases not matched to a gene. The source of this sequence is a woman in her forties or fifties with T-cell large granular lymphocyte leukemia. Some clones in this sample may be carry-over from other donors' samples. The V and J genes are TRBV6-6 and TRBJ2-3, with 7 bases fitting TRBD2. The sequenced sample consisted of peripheral blood mononuclear cells. CDR3 in amino acids: CASKLTSAPTDTQYF. In DNA form, the CDR3 reads TGTGCCAGCAAATTAACTAGCGCCCCCACAGATACGCAGTATTTT.